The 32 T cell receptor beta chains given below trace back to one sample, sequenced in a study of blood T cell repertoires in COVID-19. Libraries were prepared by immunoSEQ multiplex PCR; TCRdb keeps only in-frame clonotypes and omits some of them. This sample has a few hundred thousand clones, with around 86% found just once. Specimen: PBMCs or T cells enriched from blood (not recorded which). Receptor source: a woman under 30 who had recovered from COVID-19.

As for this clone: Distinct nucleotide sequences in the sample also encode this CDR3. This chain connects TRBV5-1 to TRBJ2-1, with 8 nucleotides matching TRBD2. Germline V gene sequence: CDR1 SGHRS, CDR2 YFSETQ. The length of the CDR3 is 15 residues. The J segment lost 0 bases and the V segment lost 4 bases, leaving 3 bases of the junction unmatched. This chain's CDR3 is CASSPSGSSYNEQFF. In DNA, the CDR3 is TGCGCCAGCAGCCCAAGCGGGAGCTCCTACAATGAGCAGTTCTTC.

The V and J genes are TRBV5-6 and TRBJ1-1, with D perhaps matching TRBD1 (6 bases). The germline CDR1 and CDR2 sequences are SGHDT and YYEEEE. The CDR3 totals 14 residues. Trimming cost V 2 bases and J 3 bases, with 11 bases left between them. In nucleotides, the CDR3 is TGTGCCAGCAGCTTTGGAGAGGGGGACACTGAAGCTTTCTTT. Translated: CASSFGEGDTEAFF.

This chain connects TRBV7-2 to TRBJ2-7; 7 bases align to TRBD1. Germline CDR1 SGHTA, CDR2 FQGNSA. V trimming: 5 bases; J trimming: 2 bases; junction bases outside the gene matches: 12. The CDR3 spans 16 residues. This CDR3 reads CASSARPRQGPYEQYF. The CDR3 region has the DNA TGTGCCAGCAGCGCCAGGCCCCGACAGGGTCCCTACGAGCAGTACTTC.

CDR3 DNA: TGTGCCAGCAGTATGGGCTCGTACTACGAGCAGTACTTC. Translation gives CASSMGSYYEQYF. The rearrangement links TRBV6-2 or TRBV6-3 to TRBJ2-7; D is uncertain. Germline V gives CDR1 MNHEY, CDR2 SVGEGT. The CDR3 extends over 13 amino acids. V was clipped by 5 bases and J by 3 bases, with 11 bases between them.

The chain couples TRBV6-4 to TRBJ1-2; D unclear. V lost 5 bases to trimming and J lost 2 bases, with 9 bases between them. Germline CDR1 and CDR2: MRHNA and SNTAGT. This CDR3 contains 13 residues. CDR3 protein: CASSQEANYGYTF. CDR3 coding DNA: TGTGCCAGCAGTCAGGAGGCGAACTATGGCTACACCTTC.

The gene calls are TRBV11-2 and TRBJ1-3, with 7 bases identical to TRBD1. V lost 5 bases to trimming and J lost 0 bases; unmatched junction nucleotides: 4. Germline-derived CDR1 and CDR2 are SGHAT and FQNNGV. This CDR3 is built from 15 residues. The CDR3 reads CASSLGGGSGNTIYF. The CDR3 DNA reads TGTGCCAGCAGCCTAGGGGGCGGCTCTGGAAACACCATATATTTT.

The CDR3 here is CASSLDRVIGYTF. The CDR3 coding sequence is TGTGCCAGCAGCTTAGATCGCGTCATTGGCTACACCTTC. The V call is TRBV11-2, the J call TRBJ1-2; D unclear. Per germline, CDR1 SGHAT and CDR2 FQNNGV. The ends were cut back, 0 bases at V and 7 bases at J, with 9 bases in the middle. The CDR3 has 13 amino acids.

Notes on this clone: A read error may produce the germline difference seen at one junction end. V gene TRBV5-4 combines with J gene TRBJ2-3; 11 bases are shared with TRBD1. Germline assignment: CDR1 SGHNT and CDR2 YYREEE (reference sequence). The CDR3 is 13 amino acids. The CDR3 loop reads CASSTSDGTGGEF. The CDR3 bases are TGTGCCAGCAGCACATCGGATGGGACAGGGGGTGAGTTT.

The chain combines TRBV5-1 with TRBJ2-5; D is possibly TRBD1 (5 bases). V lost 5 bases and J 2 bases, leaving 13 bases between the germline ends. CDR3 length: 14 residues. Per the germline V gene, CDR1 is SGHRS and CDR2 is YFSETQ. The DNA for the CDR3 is TGCGCCAGCAGACCGACAGTCTCTCAAGAGACCCAGTACTTC. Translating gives CASRPTVSQETQYF.

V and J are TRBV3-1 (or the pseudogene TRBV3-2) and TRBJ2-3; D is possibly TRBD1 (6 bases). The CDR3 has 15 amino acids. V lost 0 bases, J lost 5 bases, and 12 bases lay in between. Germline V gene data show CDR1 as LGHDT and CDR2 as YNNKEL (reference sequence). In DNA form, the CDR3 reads TGTGCCAGCAGCCAAGACGGACAGTGGAGAGATACGCAGTATTTT. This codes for CASSQDGQWRDTQYF.

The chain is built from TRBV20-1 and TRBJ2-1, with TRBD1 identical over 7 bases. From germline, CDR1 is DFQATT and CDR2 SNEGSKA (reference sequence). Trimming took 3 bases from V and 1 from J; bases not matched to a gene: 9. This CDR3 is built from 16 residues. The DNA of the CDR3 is TGCAGTGCTAGTTTCAGAAACAGGGGATCCTACAATGAGCAGTTCTTC. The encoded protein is CSASFRNRGSYNEQFF.

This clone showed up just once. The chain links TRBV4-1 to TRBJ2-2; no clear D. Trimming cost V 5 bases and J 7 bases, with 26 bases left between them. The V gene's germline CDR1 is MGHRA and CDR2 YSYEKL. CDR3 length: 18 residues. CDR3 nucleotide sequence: TGCGCCAGCAGCTTGCTCCCTGGTCCCGGAGAAGTGGGCGGGGAGCTGTTTTTT. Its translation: CASSLLPGPGEVGGELFF.

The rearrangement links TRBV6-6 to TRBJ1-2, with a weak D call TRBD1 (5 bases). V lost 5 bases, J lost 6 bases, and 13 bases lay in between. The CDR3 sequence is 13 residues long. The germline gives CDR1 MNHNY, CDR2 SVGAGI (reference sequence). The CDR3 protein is CASSRGPEDGYTF. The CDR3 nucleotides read TGTGCCAGCAGTAGGGGCCCAGAGGATGGCTACACCTTC.

The CDR3 region is CASSESQELYEQYF. CDR3 nucleotide sequence: TGTGCCAGCAGTGAATCTCAGGAACTCTACGAGCAGTACTTC. The chain carries TRBV2 and TRBJ2-7; D is unresolved. V shed 2 bases and J shed 3 bases, with 11 bases lying between them. The CDR3 is 14 amino acids. Germline V gene sequence: CDR1 SNHLY, CDR2 FYNNEI.

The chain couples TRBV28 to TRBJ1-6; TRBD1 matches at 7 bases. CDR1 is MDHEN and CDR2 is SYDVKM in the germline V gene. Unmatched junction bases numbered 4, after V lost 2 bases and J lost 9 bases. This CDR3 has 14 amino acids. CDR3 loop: CASSLRGRPSPLHF. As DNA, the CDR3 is TGTGCCAGCAGTTTAAGGGGGCGCCCTTCACCCCTCCACTTT.

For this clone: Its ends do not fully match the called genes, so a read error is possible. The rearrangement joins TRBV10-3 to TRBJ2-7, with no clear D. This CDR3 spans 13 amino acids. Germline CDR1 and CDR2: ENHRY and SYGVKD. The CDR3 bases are TGTGCCATCGGCTTTACAGATTCCTCCGAGCAGTACTTC. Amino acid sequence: CAIGFTDSSEQYF.

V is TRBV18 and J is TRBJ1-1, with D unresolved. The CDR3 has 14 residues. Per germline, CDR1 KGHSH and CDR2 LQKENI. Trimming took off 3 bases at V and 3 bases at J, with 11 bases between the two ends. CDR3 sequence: CASSPAGPHTEAFF. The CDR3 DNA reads TGTGCCAGCTCACCGGCAGGCCCCCACACTGAAGCTTTCTTT.

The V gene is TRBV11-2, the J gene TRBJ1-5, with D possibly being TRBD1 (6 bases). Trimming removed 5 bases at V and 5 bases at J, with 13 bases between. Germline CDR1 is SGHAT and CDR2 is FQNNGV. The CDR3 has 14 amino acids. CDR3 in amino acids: CASSPTNRDQPQHF. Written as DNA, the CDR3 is TGTGCCAGCAGCCCGACTAACAGGGATCAGCCCCAGCATTTT.

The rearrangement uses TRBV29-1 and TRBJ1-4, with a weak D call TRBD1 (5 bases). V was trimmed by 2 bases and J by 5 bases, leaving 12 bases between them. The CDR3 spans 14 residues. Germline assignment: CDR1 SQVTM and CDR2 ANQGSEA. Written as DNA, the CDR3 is TGCAGCGTTGAATCGGGACTTGAGAATGAAAAACTGTTTTTT. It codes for CSVESGLENEKLFF. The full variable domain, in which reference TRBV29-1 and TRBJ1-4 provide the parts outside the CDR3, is SAVISQKPSRDICQRGTSLTIQCQVDSQVTMMFWYRQQPGQSLTLIATANQGSEATYESGFVIDKFPISRPNLTFSTLTVSNMSPEDSSIYLCSVESGLENEKLFFGSGTQLSVL.

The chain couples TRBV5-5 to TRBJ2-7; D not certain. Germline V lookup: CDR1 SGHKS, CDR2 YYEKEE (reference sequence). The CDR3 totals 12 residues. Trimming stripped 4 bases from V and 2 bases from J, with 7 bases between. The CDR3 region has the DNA TGTGCCAGCAGCCAGTATACCTACGAGCAGTACTTC. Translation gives CASSQYTYEQYF.

CDR3 in amino acids: CASSPDGYGGPYTF. In DNA, the CDR3 is TGTGCCAGCTCACCAGACGGGTACGGGGGTCCCTACACCTTC. J is TRBJ1-2 and V is TRBV18, with D possibly matching TRBD1 (5 bases). Trimming pared 2 bases from V and 10 bases from J, leaving 17 bases between. Germline loops: CDR1 KGHSH, CDR2 LQKENI. This CDR3 spans 14 amino acids. Looking up the rest from reference TRBV18 and TRBJ1-2 gives the full variable domain: NAGVMQNPRHLVRRRGQEARLRCSPMKGHSHVYWYRQLPEEGLKFMVYLQKENIIDESGMPKERFSAEFPKEGPSILRIQQVVRGDSAAYFCASSPDGYGGPYTFGSGTRLTVV.

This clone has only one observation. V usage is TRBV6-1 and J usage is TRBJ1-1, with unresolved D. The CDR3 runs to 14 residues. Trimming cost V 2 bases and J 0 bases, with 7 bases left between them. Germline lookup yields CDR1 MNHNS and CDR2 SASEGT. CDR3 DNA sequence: TGTGCCAGCAGTGAAACGGGAGTGAACACTGAAGCTTTCTTT. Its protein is CASSETGVNTEAFF.

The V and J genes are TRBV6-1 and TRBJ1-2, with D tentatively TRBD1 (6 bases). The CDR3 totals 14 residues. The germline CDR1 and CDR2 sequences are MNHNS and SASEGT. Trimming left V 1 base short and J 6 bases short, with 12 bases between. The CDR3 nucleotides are TGTGCCAGCAGTGAAGGGGGGGGCACAAATGGCTACACCTTC. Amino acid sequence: CASSEGGGTNGYTF.

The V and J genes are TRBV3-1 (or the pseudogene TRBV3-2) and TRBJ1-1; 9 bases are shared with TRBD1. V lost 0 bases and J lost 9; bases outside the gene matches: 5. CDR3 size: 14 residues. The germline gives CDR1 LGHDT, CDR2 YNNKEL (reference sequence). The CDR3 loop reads CASSQEGTGRQAFF. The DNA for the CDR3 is TGTGCCAGCAGCCAAGAGGGGACAGGGAGGCAAGCTTTCTTT.

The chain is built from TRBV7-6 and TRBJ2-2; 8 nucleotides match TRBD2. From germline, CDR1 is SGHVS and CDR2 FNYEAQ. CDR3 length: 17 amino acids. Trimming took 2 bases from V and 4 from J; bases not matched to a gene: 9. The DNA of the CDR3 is TGTGCCAGCAGCTTAAGAGGAGCGGGGGCCGGCACCGGGGAGCTGTTTTTT. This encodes CASSLRGAGAGTGELFF. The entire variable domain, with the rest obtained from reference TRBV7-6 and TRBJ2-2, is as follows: GAGVSQSPRYKVTKRGQDVALRCDPISGHVSLYWYRQALGQGPEFLTYFNYEAQQDKSGLPNDRFSAERPEGSISTLTIQRTEQRDSAMYRCASSLRGAGAGTGELFFGEGSRLTVL.

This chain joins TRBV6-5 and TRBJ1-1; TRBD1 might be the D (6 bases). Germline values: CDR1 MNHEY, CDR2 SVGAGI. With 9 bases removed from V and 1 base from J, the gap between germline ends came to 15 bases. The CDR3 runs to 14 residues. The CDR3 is CASKTGSANTEAFF. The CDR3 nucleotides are TGTGCCAGTAAGACAGGTTCGGCGAACACTGAAGCTTTCTTT.

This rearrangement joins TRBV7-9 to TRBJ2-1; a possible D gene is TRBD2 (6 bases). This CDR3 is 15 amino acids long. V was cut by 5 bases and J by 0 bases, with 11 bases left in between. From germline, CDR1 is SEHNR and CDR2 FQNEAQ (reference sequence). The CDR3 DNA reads TGTGCCAGCAGCGGGGCGGGGAGCTCCTACAATGAGCAGTTCTTC. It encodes CASSGAGSSYNEQFF.

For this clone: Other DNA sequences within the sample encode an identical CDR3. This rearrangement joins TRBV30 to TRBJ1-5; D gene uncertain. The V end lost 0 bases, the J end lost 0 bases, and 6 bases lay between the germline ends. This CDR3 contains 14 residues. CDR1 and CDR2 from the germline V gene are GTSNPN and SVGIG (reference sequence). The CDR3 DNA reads TGTGCCTGGAGTGTGAGCGGTAGCAATCAGCCCCAGCATTTT. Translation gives CAWSVSGSNQPQHF.

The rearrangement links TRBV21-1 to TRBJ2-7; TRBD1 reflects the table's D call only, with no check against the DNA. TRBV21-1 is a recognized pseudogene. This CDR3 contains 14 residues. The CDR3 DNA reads TGTGCCAGCATCAAGCCGGAGGGGGCTTACGAGCAGTACTTC. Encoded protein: CASIKPEGAYEQYF.

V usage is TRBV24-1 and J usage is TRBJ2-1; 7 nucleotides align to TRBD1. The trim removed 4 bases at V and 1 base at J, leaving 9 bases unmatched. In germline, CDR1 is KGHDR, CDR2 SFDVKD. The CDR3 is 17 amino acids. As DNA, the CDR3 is TGTGCCACCAGTGACTCAAGGCACAGGGGATCCTACAATGAGCAGTTCTTC. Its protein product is CATSDSRHRGSYNEQFF.

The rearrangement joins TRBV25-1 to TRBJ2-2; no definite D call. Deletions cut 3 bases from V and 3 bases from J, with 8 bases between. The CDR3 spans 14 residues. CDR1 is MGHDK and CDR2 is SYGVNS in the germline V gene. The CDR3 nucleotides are TGTGCCAGCAGTGACTCCCCCTACACCGGGGAGCTGTTTTTT. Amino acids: CASSDSPYTGELFF.

The DNA for the CDR3 is TGCAGCGTTGTCTCCGAAATAGGACTAGCGGGGGCCATTTACAATGAGCAGTTCTTC. Translation: CSVVSEIGLAGAIYNEQFF. V gene TRBV29-1 combines with J gene TRBJ2-1; 13 nucleotides line up with TRBD2. From germline, CDR1 is SQVTM and CDR2 ANQGSEA. V lost 4 bases, J lost 4 bases, and 16 bases stayed unmatched. There are 19 residues in the CDR3.